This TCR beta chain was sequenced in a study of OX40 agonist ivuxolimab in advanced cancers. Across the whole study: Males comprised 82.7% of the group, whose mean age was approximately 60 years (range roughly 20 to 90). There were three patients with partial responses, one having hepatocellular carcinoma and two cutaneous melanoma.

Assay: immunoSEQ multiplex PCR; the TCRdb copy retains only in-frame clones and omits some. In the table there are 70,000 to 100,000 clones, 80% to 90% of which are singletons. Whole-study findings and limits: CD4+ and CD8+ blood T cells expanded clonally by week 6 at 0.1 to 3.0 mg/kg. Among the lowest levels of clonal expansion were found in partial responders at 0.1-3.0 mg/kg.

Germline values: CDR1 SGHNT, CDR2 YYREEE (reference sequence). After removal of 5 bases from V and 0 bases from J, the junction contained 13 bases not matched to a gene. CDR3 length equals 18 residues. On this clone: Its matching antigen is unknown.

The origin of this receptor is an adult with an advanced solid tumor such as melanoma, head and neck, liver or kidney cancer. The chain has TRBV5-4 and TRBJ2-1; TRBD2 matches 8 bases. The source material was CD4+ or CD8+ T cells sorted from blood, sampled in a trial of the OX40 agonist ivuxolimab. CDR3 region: CASRKPGTGTSSYNEQFF. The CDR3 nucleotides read TGTGCCAGCAGAAAACCCGGGACGGGGACTAGCTCCTACAATGAGCAGTTCTTC.